The rows below give T cell receptor beta chains drawn from one sample of a study of T-cell reconstitution after alpha-beta-depleted transplantation in children. TCRdb independently ran MiXCR on the PCR reads; one entry per CDR3 protein. Found here are about 610,000 distinct CDR3 sequences, roughly a tenth of them singletons; the top ten hold about 4%. Source: PBMCs from the stem cell graft donor, taken from the stem cell graft. The receptors come from a human donor who donated a stem cell graft to a child with acute myeloid leukemia. Each CDR3 is given with its conserved first and last residue. The D gene is left open where the match is weak. Clone size is not always given. Where it is, it says once, few, many or a class for expanded clones.

>few|TRBJ1-2|TRBD1|TRBV20-1
TGCAGTGCTATCGGTGCAGGGGGGATCTATGGCTACACCTTC
CSAIGAGGIYGYTF
>few|TRBJ2-2|TRBD2|TRBV15
TGTGCCACCAGCAGAGTACGGGGGGGAACCTCGGGCGGGGAGCTGTTTTTT
CATSRVRGGTSGGELFF
>-|TRBJ2-7|-|TRBV7-8
TGTGCCAGCAGAATAAGGTCCTCCTACGAGCAGTACTTC
CASRIRSSYEQYF
>few|TRBJ2-1|TRBD1|TRBV6-1
TGTGCCAGCACCATCGTCCCGGGACAGGCCGGGGCTGAGCAGTTCTTC
CASTIVPGQAGAEQFF
>-|TRBJ2-1|TRBD2|TRBV7-2
TGTGCCAGCAGCTCATCCGGGACTAGCGGAAAATACAATGAGCAGTTCTTC
CASSSSGTSGKYNEQFF
>few|TRBJ2-3|-|TRBV20-1
TGCAGTGCCGAGACAGTGCGGGGCACAGATACGCAGTATTTT
CSAETVRGTDTQYF
>-|TRBJ2-7|-|TRBV27
TGTGCCAGCGGGAAACTCGGGGGAATCTACGAGCAGTACTTC
CASGKLGGIYEQYF
>few|TRBJ2-2|-|TRBV9
TGTGCCAGCAGCGACGGACTCCCGACCGGGGAGCTGTTTTTT
CASSDGLPTGELFF
>many|TRBJ2-1|TRBD2|TRBV18
TGTGCCAGCTCACCCCAGGTGCGGGAGGCCCACAATGAGCAGTTCTTC
CASSPQVREAHNEQFF
>few|TRBJ2-2|TRBD1|TRBV5-1
TGCGCCAGCAGCGTGGGACAGGGTTCCGCCGGGGAGCTGTTTTTT
CASSVGQGSAGELFF
>many|TRBJ1-4|-|TRBV20-1
TGCAGTGCAACCCGACAGGCTACGCTTGAAAAACTGTTTTTT
CSATRQATLEKLFF
>few|TRBJ2-1|-|TRBV7-6
TGTGCCAGCAGCCCCAGGGTGGCGGGAACTAACAATGAGCAGTTCTTC
CASSPRVAGTNNEQFF
>many|TRBJ1-2|TRBD1|TRBV5-1
TGCGCCAGCAGCTTGGGACGACAGGGATGGGATGGCTACACCTTC
CASSLGRQGWDGYTF
>many|TRBJ2-7|-|TRBV5-1
TGCGCCAGCAGCCCCGGGACCAAGGGAGAGCAGTACTTC
CASSPGTKGEQYF
>-|TRBJ2-1|-|TRBV19
TGTGCCAGTAGTTTAAGTAATATGGTAGGAAATGAGCAGTTCTTC
CASSLSNMVGNEQFF
>many|TRBJ2-3|-|TRBV4-2
TGTGCCAGCAGTAAGGAGTCTAGCACAGATACGCAGTATTTT
CASSKESSTDTQYF
>-|TRBJ2-1|TRBD2|TRBV14
TGTGCCAGCAGCGTTACTAGCGGGAGGGTCAATGAGCAGTTCTTC
CASSVTSGRVNEQFF
>-|TRBJ1-2|-|TRBV30
TGTGCCTGGAGGGTCACAGGGGGCTACACCTTC
CAWRVTGGYTF
>-|TRBJ2-1|TRBD2|TRBV7-6
TGTGCCAGCAGCCTAACGCTGACTAGCGGGAGACTTGGCAATGAGCAGTTCTTC
CASSLTLTSGRLGNEQFF
>few|TRBJ2-3|-|TRBV11-1
TGTGCCAGCAGCTTAGACGGGAGTCTGAATACGCAGTATTTT
CASSLDGSLNTQYF
>few|TRBJ2-4|TRBD1|TRBV5-1
TGCGCCAGCAGCCTTAGGACAGGGGAAAACATTCAGTACTTC
CASSLRTGENIQYF
>many|TRBJ2-5|-|TRBV7-3
TGTGCCAGCAGCGCCTCCGGGACACCACAAGAGACCCAGTACTTC
CASSASGTPQETQYF
>many|TRBJ2-2|-|TRBV20-1
TGCAGTGCTAGAGATCAGCCTAGCGCGACCGGGGAGCTGTTTTTT
CSARDQPSATGELFF
>many|TRBJ2-6|-|TRBV20-1
TGCAGTGCTAAGCGTGGGGTTACTGGGGCCAACGTCCTGACTTTC
CSAKRGVTGANVLTF
>-|TRBJ2-3|-|TRBV3-1
TGTGCCAGCAGCCAAGTAGTTGTGGGGACAGATACGCAGTATTTT
CASSQVVVGTDTQYF